This T cell receptor (beta chain) came from a study of blood T cells in healthy people across ages. This clonotype has just a few counts. Its specificity is unknown. Overall study results and limits: PBMCs left unsorted prevented a conclusive naive versus antigen-experienced comparison.

Through a sample-barcoded 5' primer and a J-beta primer mix, a second PCR was run for roughly 6 to 11 cycles. One entry per CDR3 protein results from TCRdb running MiXCR on the 5' RACE reads. The data show 500,000 to 550,000 distinct CDR3 sequences, about 25% seen once. The germline V and J ends were trimmed by 0 bases and 2 bases, with 8 bases remaining between them. This CDR3 contains 16 residues. Germline lookup yields CDR1 MRHNA and CDR2 SNTAGT. This sample was shared with a second study, whose subject was T cells of mothers and their children.

This TCR was sampled from a boy aged 5 to 17 in good health. This rearrangement joins TRBV6-4 to TRBJ2-6, with D perhaps matching TRBD1 or TRBD2 (5 bases each). The sequenced sample consisted of blood. In DNA form, the CDR3 reads TGTGCCAGCAGTGACTCTGGGGACCCTGGGGCCAACGTCCTGACTTTC. This encodes CASSDSGDPGANVLTF.